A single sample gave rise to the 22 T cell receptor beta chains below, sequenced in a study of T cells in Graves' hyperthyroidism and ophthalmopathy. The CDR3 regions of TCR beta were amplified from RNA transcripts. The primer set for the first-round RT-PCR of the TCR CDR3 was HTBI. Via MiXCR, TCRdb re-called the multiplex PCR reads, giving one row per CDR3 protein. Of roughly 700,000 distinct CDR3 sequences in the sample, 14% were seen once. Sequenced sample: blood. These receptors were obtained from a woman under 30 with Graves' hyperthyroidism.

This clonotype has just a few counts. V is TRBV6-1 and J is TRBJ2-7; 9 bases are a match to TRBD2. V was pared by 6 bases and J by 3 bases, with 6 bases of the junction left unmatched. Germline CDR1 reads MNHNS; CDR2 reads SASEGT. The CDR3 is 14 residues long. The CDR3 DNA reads TGTGCCAGCAGGCCCTATAGCGGGAGCTACGAGCAGTACTTC. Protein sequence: CASRPYSGSYEQYF.

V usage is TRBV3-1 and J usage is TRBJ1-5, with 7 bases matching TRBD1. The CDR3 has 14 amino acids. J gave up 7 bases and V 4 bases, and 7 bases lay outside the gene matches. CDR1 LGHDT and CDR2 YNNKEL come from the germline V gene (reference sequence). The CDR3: CASSPSGGPQPQHF. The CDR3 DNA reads TGTGCCAGCAGCCCATCAGGGGGACCGCAGCCCCAGCATTTT.

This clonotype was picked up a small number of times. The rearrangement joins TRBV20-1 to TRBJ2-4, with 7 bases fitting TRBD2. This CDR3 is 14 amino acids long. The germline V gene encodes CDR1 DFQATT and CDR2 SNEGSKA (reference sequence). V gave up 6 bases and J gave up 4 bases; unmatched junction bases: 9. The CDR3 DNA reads TGCAGTGCGTGGGGGGGTCCAATGAAAAACATTCAGTACTTC. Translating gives CSAWGGPMKNIQYF.

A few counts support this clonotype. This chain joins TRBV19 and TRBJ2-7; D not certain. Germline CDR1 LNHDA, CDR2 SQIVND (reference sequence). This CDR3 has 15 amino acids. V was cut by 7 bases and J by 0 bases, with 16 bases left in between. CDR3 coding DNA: TGTGCCAGTACCTTCGAAGGCCCTACCTCCTACGAGCAGTACTTC. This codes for CASTFEGPTSYEQYF. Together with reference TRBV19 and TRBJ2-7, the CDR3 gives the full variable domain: DGGITQSPKYLFRKEGQNVTLSCEQNLNHDAMYWYRQDPGQGLRLIYYSQIVNDFQKGDIAEGYSVSREKKESFPLTVTSAQKNPTAFYLCASTFEGPTSYEQYFGPGTRLTVT.

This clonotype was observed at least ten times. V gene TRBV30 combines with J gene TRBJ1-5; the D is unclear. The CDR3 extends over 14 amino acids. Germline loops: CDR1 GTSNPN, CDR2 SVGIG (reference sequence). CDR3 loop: CALGGVRSNQPQHF. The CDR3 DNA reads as TGTGCTCTGGGCGGGGTGAGGAGCAATCAGCCCCAGCATTTT.

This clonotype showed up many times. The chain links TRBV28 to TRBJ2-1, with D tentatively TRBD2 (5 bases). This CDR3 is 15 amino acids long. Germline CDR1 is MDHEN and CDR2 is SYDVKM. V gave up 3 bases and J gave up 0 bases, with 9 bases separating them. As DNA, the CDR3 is TGTGCCAGCAGTTTCGGGGAGAGCTCCTACAATGAGCAGTTCTTC. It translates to CASSFGESSYNEQFF.

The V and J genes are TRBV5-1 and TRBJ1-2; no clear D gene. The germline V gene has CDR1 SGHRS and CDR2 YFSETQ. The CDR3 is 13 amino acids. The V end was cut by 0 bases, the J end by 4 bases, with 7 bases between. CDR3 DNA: TGCGCCAGCAGCTTGGTGAGCGGCTATGGCTACACCTTC. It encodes CASSLVSGYGYTF.

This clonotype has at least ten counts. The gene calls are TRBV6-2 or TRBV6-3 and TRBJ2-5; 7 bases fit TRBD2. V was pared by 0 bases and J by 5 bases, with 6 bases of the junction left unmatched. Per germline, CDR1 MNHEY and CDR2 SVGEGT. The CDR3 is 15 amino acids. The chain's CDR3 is CASSYSTGGLETQYF. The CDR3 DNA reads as TGTGCCAGCAGTTACTCGACGGGAGGTTTGGAGACCCAGTACTTC.

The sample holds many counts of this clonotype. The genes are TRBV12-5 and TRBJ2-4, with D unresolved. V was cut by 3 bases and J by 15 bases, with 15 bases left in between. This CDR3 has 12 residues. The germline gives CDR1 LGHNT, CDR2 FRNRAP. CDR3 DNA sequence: TGTGCTAGTGGTTTTGCAGTGGCCATGGGGTACTTC. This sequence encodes CASGFAVAMGYF.

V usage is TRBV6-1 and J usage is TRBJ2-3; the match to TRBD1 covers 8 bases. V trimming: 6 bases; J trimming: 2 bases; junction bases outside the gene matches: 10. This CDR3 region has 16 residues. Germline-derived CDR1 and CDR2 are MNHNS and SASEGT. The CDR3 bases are TGTGCCAGCAGGCCCGGACAGGGCCTAAACACAGATACGCAGTATTTT. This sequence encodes CASRPGQGLNTDTQYF.

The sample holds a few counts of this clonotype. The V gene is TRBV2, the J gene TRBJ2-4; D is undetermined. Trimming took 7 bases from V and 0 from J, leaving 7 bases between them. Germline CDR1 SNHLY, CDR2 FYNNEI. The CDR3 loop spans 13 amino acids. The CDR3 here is CASNYRAKNIQYF. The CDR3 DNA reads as TGTGCCAGCAATTACCGAGCCAAAAACATTCAGTACTTC.

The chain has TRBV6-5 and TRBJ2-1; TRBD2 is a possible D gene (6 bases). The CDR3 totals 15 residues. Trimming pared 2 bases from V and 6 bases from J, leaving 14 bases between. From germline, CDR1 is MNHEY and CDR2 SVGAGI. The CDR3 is CASSYASTGGNEQFF. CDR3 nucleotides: TGTGCCAGCAGTTACGCTTCGACCGGGGGCAATGAGCAGTTCTTC.

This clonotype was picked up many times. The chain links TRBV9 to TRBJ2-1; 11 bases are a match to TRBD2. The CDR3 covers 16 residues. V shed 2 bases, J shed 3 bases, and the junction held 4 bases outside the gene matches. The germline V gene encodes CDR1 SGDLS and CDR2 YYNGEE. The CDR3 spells CASSVRTSGSYNEQFF. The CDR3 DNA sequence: TGTGCCAGCAGCGTGCGAACTAGCGGGAGCTACAATGAGCAGTTCTTC.

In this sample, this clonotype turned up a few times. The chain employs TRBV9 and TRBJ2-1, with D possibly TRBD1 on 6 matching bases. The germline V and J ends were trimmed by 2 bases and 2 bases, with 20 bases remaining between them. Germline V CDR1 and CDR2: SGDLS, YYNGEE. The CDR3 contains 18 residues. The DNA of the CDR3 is TGTGCCAGCAGCGTGGCAACAGGGAGCCAGGCTGCCTACAATGAGCAGTTCTTC. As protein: CASSVATGSQAAYNEQFF.

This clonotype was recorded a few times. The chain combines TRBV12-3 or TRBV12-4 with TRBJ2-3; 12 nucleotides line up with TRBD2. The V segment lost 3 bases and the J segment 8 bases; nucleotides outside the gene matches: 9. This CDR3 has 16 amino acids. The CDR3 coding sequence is TGTGCCAGCAGTTTTTGGGCTAGCGGGAGGGTCGGTACGCAGTATTTT. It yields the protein CASSFWASGRVGTQYF.

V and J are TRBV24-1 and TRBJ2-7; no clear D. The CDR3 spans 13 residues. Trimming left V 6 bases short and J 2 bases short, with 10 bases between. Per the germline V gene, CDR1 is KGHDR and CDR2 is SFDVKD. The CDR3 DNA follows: TGTGCCACCAGTTCTTCCGTTACCTACGAGCAGTACTTC. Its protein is CATSSSVTYEQYF.

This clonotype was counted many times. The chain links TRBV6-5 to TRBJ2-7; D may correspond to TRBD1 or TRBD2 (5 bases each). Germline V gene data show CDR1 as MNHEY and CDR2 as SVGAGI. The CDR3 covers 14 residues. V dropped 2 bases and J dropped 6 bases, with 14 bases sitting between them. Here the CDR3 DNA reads TGTGCCAGCAGTTACAAGAGGGACCCCAGCGAGCAGTACTTC. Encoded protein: CASSYKRDPSEQYF.

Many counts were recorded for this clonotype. The DNA of the CDR3 is TGTGCCAGCAGCCGAGGATTCGTAAGCAATCAGCCCCAGCATTTT. It encodes CASSRGFVSNQPQHF. The chain has TRBV7-9 and TRBJ1-5; no firm D call. Trimming cost V 5 bases and J 1 base, with 12 bases left between them. Germline CDR1 reads SEHNR; CDR2 reads FQNEAQ (reference sequence). The CDR3 has 15 residues.

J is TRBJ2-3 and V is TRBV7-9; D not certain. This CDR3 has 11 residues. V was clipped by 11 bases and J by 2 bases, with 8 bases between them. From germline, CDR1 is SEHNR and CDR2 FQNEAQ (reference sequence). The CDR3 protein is CAGRDTDTQYF. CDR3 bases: TGTGCCGGAAGGGACACAGATACGCAGTATTTT.

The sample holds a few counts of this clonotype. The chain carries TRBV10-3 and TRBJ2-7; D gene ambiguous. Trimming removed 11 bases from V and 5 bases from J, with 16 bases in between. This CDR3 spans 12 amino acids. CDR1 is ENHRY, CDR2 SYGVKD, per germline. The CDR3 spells CAPKGRAHEQYF. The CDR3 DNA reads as TGTGCCCCAAAGGGAAGGGCTCACGAGCAGTACTTC.

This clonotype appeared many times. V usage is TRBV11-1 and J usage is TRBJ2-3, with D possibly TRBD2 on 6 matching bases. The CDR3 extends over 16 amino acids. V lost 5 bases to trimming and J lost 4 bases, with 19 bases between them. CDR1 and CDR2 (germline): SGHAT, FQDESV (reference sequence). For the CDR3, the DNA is TGTGCCAGCAGCCGGGGGACTCTCAATTTGGCAGATACGCAGTATTTT. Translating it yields CASSRGTLNLADTQYF. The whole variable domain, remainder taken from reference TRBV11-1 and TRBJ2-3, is EAEVAQSPRYKITEKSQAVAFWCDPISGHATLYWYRQILGQGPELLVQFQDESVVDDSQLPKDRFSAERLKGVDSTLKIQPAELGDSAMYLCASSRGTLNLADTQYFGPGTRLTVL.

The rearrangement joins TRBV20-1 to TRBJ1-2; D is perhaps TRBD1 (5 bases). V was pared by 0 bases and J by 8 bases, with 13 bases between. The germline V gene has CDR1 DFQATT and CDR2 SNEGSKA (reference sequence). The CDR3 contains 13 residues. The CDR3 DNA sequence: TGCAGTGCTAGAGATGGGGGGGTGTGGGGCTACACCTTC. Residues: CSARDGGVWGYTF.